The following is a TCR beta chain sequence with its context. These data come from a study of T cell responses to AZD1222 COVID-19 vaccine. Here immunoSEQ multiplex PCR was the method, and the copy in TCRdb shows in-frame clones only, minus some. This repertoire includes about 140,000 clones. Trimming pared 0 bases from V and 2 bases from J, leaving 11 bases between. Looked up from germline, CDR1 is MNHEY and CDR2 is SVGEGT. This CDR3 is built from 16 residues. This chain uses TRBV6-2 or TRBV6-3 with TRBJ1-5; D is ambiguous. The receptor's source is an adult in good health. Sequenced: peripheral blood. CDR3 amino acids: CASSYSNTVGNQPQHF. The CDR3 coding sequence is TGTGCCAGCAGTTACTCGAATACGGTGGGCAATCAGCCCCAGCATTTT.